A single T cell receptor (beta chain) is shown here with its context. This entry belongs to a study of blood T cell repertoires in COVID-19. On the study more broadly: Sample material is recorded as cDNA or gDNA derived from T cells, B-cell-depleted T cells, or PBMCs.

Germline values: CDR1 PRHDT, CDR2 FYEKMQ (reference sequence). The CDR3 consists of 13 residues. V lost 5 bases to trimming and J lost 1 base, with 8 bases between them. Under the authors' procedure: Scientists estimated how many nucleated cells there were by amplifying reference gene primers. Assay used: immunoSEQ multiplex PCR; TCRdb lists only in-frame clones, some missing. That table supplies the V and J calls and clone size; D and trimming were determined from the DNA. The sample carries more than 85,000 clones, about 90% recorded once. The material sequenced was peripheral blood. The sequence was collected from a man younger than 30 with acute or convalescent COVID-19. V usage is TRBV13 and J usage is TRBJ1-1; D may be TRBD1 (5 bases). Here the CDR3 reads CASSQTGNTEAFF. The CDR3 nucleotides are TGTGCCAGCAGCCAAACAGGGAACACTGAAGCTTTCTTT.